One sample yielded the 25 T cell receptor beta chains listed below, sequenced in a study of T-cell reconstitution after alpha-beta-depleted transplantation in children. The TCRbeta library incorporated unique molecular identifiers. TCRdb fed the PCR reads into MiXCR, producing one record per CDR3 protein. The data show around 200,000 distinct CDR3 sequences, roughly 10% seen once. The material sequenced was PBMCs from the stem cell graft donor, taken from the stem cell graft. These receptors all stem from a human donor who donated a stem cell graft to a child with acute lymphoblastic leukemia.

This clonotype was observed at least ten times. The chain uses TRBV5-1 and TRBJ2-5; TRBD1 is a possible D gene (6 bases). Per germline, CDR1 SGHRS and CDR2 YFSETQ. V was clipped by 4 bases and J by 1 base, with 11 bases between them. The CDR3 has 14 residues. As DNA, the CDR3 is TGCGCCAGCAGCCCGGGACACCCCCAAGAGACCCAGTACTTC. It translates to CASSPGHPQETQYF.

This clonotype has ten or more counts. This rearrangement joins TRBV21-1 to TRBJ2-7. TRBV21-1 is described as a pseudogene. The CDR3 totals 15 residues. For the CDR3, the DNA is TGTGCCAGCAGCACTAAGGTAACAGCCTCCTACGAGCAGTACTTC. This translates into CASSTKVTASYEQYF.

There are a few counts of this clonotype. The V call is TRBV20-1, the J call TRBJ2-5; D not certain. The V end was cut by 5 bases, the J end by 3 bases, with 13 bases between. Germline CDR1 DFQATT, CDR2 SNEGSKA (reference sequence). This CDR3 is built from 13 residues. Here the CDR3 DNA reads TGCAGTGCTCCTCACGGGTCCGAAGAGACCCAGTACTTC. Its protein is CSAPHGSEETQYF.

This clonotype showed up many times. The CDR3 region has the DNA TGCAGTGCTAGTTGGGTGGAGGTCTTGAATTCACCCCTCCACTTT. Its protein is CSASWVEVLNSPLHF. The rearrangement links TRBV20-1 to TRBJ1-6; D is ambiguous. The germline V and J ends were trimmed by 3 bases and 7 bases, with 16 bases remaining between them. CDR1 is DFQATT and CDR2 is SNEGSKA in the germline V gene (reference sequence). The length of the CDR3 is 15 residues.

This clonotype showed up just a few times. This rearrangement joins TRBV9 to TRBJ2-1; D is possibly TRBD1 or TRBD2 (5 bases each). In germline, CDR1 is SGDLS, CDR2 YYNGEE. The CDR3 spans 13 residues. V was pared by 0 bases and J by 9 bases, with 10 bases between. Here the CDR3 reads CASSVAGPGEQFF. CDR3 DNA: TGTGCCAGCAGCGTAGCGGGGCCGGGTGAGCAGTTCTTC.

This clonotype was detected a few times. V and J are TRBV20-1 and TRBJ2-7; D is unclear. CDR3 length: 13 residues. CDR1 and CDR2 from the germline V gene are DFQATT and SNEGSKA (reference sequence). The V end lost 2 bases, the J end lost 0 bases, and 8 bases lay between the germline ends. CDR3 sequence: CSARWASSYEQYF. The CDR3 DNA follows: TGCAGTGCTAGATGGGCCAGCTCCTACGAGCAGTACTTC.

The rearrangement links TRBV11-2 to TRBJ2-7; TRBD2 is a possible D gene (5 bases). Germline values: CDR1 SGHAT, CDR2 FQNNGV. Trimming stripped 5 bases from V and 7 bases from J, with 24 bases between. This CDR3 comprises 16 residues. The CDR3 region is CASSTRRRADSGEQYF. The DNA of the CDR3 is TGTGCCAGCAGCACTAGGAGGAGAGCAGATTCGGGAGAGCAGTACTTC. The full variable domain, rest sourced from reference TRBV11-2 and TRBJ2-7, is EAGVAQSPRYKIIEKRQSVAFWCNPISGHATLYWYQQILGQGPKLLIQFQNNGVVDDSQLPKDRFSAERLKGVDSTLKIQPAKLEDSAVYLCASSTRRRADSGEQYFGPGTRLTVT.

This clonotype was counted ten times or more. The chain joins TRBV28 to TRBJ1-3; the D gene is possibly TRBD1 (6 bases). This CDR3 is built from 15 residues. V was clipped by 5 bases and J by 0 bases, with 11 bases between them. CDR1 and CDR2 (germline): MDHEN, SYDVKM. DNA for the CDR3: TGTGCCAGCAGTCCCCCAGGGGTCTCTGGAAACACCATATATTTT. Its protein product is CASSPPGVSGNTIYF.

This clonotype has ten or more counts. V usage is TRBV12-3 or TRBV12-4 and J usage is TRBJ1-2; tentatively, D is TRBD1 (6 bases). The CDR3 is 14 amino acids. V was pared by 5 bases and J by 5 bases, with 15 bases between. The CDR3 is CASSRPGVGYGYTF. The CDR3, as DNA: TGTGCCAGCAGTAGGCCAGGGGTAGGGTATGGCTACACCTTC.

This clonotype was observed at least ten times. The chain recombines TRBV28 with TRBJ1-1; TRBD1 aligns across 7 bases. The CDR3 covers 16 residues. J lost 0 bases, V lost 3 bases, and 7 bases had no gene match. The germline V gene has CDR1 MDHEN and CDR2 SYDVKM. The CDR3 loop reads CASSFPQGLMNTEAFF. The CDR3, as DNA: TGTGCCAGCAGTTTTCCACAGGGGTTGATGAACACTGAAGCTTTCTTT.

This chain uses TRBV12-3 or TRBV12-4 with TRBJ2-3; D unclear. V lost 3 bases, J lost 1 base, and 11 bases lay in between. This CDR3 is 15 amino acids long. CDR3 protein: CASSFGRTGTDTQYF. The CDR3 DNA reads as TGTGCCAGCAGTTTTGGGCGTACCGGCACAGATACGCAGTATTTT.

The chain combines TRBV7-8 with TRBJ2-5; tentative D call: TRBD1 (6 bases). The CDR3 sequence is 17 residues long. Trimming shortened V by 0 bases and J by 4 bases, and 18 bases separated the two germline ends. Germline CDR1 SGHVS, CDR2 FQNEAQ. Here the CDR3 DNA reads TGTGCCAGCAGCTTAGCCCGCCCCCCGGGGACACGAGAGACCCAGTACTTC. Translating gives CASSLARPPGTRETQYF. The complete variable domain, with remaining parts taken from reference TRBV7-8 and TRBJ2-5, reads GAGVSQSPRYKVAKRGQDVALRCDPISGHVSLFWYQQALGQGPEFLTYFQNEAQLDKSGLPSDRFFAERPEGSVSTLKIQRTQQEDSAVYLCASSLARPPGTRETQYFGPGTRLLVL.

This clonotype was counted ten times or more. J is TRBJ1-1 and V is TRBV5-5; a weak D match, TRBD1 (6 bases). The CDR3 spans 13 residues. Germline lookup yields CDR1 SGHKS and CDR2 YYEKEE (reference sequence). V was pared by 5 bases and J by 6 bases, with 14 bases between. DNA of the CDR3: TGTGCCAGCAGTATTACAGGGTTTGCTGAAGCTTTCTTT. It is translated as CASSITGFAEAFF.

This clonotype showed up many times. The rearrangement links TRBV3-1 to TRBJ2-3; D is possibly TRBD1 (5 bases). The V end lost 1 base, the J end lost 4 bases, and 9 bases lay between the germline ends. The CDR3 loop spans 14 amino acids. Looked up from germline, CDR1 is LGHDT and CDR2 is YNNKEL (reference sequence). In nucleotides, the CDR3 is TGTGCCAGCAGCCAAGTTAGGGGCGCAGATACGCAGTATTTT. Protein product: CASSQVRGADTQYF.

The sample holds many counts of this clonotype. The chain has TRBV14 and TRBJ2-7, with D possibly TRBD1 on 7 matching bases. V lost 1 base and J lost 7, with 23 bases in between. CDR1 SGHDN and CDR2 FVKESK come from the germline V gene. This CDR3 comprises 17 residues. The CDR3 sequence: CASSQVGRRGPYGEQYF. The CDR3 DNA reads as TGTGCCAGCAGCCAAGTTGGCAGGAGGGGGCCGTATGGGGAGCAGTACTTC.

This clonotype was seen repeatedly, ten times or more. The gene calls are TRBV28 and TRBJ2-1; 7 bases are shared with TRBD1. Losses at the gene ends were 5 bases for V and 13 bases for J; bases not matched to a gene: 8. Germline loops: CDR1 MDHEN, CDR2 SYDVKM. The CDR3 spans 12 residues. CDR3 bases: TGTGCCAGCAGTATGAGGACAGGAAACCAGTTCTTC. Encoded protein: CASSMRTGNQFF.

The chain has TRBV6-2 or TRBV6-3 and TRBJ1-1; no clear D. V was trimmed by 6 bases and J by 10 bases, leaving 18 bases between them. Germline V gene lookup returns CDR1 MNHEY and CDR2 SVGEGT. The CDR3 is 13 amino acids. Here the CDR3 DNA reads TGTGCCAGCAGCACCCTTAAGACGGTTACAGCTTTCTTT. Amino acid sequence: CASSTLKTVTAFF.

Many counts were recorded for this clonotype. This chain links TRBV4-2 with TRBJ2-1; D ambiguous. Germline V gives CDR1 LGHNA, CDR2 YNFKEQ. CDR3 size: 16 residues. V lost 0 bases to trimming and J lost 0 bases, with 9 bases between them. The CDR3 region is CASSQDEQLSYNEQFF. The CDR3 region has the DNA TGTGCCAGCAGCCAAGACGAGCAGCTCTCCTACAATGAGCAGTTCTTC.

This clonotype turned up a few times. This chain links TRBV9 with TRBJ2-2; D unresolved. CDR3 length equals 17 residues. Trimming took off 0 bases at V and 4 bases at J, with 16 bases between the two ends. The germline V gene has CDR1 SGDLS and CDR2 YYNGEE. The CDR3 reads CASSVDWTSLGTGELFF. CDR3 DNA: TGTGCCAGCAGCGTAGACTGGACCTCCCTTGGCACCGGGGAGCTGTTTTTT.

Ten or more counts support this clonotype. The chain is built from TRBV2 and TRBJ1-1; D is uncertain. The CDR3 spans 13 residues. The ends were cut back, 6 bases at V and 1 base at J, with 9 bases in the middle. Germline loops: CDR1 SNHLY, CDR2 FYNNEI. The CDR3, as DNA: TGTGCCAGCAGCCCGCCCCGGAACACTGAAGCTTTCTTT. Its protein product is CASSPPRNTEAFF.

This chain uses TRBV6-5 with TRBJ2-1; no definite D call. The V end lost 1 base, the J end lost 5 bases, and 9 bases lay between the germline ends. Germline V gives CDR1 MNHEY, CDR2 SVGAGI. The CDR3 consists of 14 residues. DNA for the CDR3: TGTGCCAGCAGTTACTACCAGGAAAACAATGAGCAGTTCTTC. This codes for CASSYYQENNEQFF.

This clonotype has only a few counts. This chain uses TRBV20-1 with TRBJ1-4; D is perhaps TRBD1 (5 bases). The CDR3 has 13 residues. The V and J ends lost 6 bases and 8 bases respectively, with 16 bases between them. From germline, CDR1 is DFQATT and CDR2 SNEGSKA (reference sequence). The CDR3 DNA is TGCAGTGCCGCCGAACTCTGGGGGGAAAAACTGTTTTTT. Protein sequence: CSAAELWGEKLFF.

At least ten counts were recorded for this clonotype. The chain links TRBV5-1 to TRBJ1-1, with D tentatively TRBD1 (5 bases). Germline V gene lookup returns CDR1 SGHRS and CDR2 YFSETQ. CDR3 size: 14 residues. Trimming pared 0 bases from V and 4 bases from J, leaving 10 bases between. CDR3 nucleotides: TGCGCCAGCAGCTTGGCCTCAGGGTTCACTGAAGCTTTCTTT. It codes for CASSLASGFTEAFF.

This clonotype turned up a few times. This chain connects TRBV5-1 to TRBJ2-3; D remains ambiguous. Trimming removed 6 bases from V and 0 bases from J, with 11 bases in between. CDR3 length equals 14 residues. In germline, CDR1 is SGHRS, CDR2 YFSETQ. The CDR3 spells CASTPGISTDTQYF. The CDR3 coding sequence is TGCGCCAGCACCCCAGGAATAAGCACAGATACGCAGTATTTT.

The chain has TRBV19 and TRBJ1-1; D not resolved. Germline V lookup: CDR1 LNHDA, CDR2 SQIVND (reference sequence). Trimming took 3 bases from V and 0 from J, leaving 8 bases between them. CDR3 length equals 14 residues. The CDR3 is CASSIRRLNTEAFF. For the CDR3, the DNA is TGTGCCAGTAGTATTCGTCGGCTGAACACTGAAGCTTTCTTT.